The present entry profiles one T cell receptor (beta chain) with its context. Its antigen is not yet known. No much larger clone exists at a distance of one base, and base qualities are not known. These data come from a study of shared clonotypes between healthy human individuals (dated by TCRdb to between 2020 and 2021). Turning to the overall study: A couple of women and three men aged 18 to 49 years were included in the cohort. Per donor, three plates each were used for CD4 naive and CD4 memory, two for CD8 naive, and one for CD8 memory. To estimate repertoire size and how much clonotype sharing occurs between individuals, the study deeply sequenced the blood TCR repertoires of 4 to 6 healthy adults. To increase sequencing depth and limit assay-specific biases, TCR repertoire library preparation and sequencing were carried out by different laboratories using diverse techniques. Each donor's leukapheresis produced roughly between roughly 0.9 and 9 billion PBMCs. The full study reports these points: Because the study included a small number of donors, the genetic and exposure-history diversity represented was limited. Pairwise subsampling indicated that sequencing depth was expected to affect the degree of clonotype sharing among donors. Higher generation probabilities were observed for clonotypes shared by all four sorted-subset donors than for non-shared clonotypes. Rarefaction of sorted-subset datasets indicated incomplete sequencing despite the large sequencing depth. Naive subsets generally had larger estimated clonotype richness than memory subsets did. Across several donors, about 4.5% of naive CD4, approximately 4% of naive CD8, 2% to 2.5% of memory CD4, and roughly 0.4% of memory CD8 clonotypes were shared. Sampling was limited to blood, and TCR repertoires in tissue likely differ from TCR repertoires in blood.

Healthy HIV-negative adults with no recently reported acute infections or vaccinations were included as donors. Only Caucasian adults living in Nashville, Tennessee, USA were represented among the donors. CD4+ T cells were enriched by magnetic negative selection; naive cells were then positively selected on CD45RA, and the negative fraction formed the memory subset. Blood was obtained by leukapheresis, after which PBMCs were separated by Ficoll-Histopaque density gradient centrifugation and cryopreserved in liquid nitrogen vapor phase. Analytical flow cytometry was used to check the purity and quantity of every magnetically sorted T cell population. Genomic DNA was isolated from each sorted fraction and quantified by UV absorbance on a Nanodrop 2000c. TCR CDR3 regions were amplified from genomic DNA by multiplex PCR using the deep immunoSEQ assay. For each cell subset, the extracted genomic DNA was distributed evenly across all wells of several immunoSEQ 96-well plates, and each plate served as one replicate. For sorted subsets, each replicate PCR was loaded with 200 to 250 ng genomic DNA, equivalent to 30,000 or so T cell genomes. Purified libraries were measured with a Qubit 3.0 fluorometer, size-checked on a Bioanalyzer 2100, and measured again with the KAPA Library Quantification kit. Every immunoSEQ 96-well plate was sequenced on a dedicated single-read 150-cycle Illumina NextSeq 550 flow cell. The study's processing was this. Because the immunoSEQ output held only junctional sequences and lacked quality scores, the filtering could not match the filtering applied to full-length reads. To assign V/J genes and CDR3, sequences were annotated using PyIR, a Python wrapper for IgBLAST v1.9, with IMGT germline references. Reads were filtered out if the reads had weak V/J assignments (E-value above 1e-6), no CDR3, stop codons, out-of-frame junctions, or ambiguous translated residues. V3J clonotypes were defined as sequences sharing an identical inferred V gene, J gene, and CDR3 amino acid sequence. Percentage overlap between repertoires was computed as shared unique clonotypes divided by the size of the smaller repertoire. Three approaches were used to assess repertoire richness: RTK rarefaction, the Chao1 estimator, and Recon v2.1 estimates of unobserved clonotypes. Generation probabilities for all TCRbeta clonotypes obtained by the gDNA method from a few donors were computed using OLGA. Here the immuneACCESS table is served through TCRdb, limited to in-frame sequences with V and J called. Missing clones are a known gap in these copies; in checked studies unresolved V genes cover under half, and the rest lacks a known reason. The V and J calls and clone size are taken from that table; D and trimming were inferred from the DNA. For this sample the table gives about 2.3 million clones, of which roughly 92% were detected only once. The ten largest make up approximately 0.39% of the sample.

CDR1 and CDR2 are drawn from the germline V gene: SGHRS, YFSETQ. Reading from cysteine to phenylalanine, the CDR3 counts 17 amino acids. CDR3 DNA only is kept here, 51 bases in frame from base 1. V is cut by 0 bases and J by 0 bases, and the space between the germline ends is 13 bases. This chain is built from TRBV5-1 and TRBJ2-1; D gene: possibly TRBD1, on 6 matching bases. The source material was naive CD4+ T cells from PBMCs. In light of the paper, this sample's cell subset or site label describes: CD45RA+ positively selected. The TCR originated in a man younger than 30 in good health. Some clones in this sample may be carry-over from other donors' samples. The CDR3 corresponds to CASSLAGDPGSYNEQFF. The DNA reads TGCGCCAGCAGCTTGGCAGGGGATCCGGGCTCCTACAATGAGCAGTTCTTC.